These 16 T cell receptor beta chains were sequenced from one sample in a study of regulatory T cells. Primers: 52 TRBV forward and 13 TRBJ reverse. This table comes from immunoSEQ multiplex PCR, and its TCRdb copy is limited to in-frame clones, with some not included. The sample carries some 9,100 clones, over 70% recorded once. The sequencing input was CD8+ T cells sorted from blood. The source of these receptors is a person in their late teens or twenties with CD3G deficiency.

The chain has TRBV6-1 and TRBJ2-7; D might be TRBD1 (7 bases). The germline CDR1 and CDR2 sequences are MNHNS and SASEGT. Trimming left V 11 bases short and J 2 bases short, with 13 bases between. The CDR3 length is 12 residues. The chain's CDR3 is CAAGQKTYEQYF. The CDR3 DNA reads TGTGCCGCGGGACAGAAAACCTACGAGCAGTACTTC.

This chain links TRBV27 with TRBJ2-1, with 9 bases identical to TRBD2. There are 15 residues in the CDR3. J lost 9 bases, V lost 4 bases, and 10 bases had no gene match. Per germline, CDR1 MNHEY and CDR2 SMNVEV (reference sequence). The CDR3 region is CASSSLLAGESEQFF. CDR3 sequence (DNA): TGTGCCAGCAGTTCATTGTTAGCGGGAGAATCTGAGCAGTTCTTC.

The rearrangement links TRBV6-1 to TRBJ1-2; no reliable D call. The germline V gene has CDR1 MNHNS and CDR2 SASEGT. V was shortened by 2 bases and J by 8 bases, with 15 bases between the two germline ends. The CDR3 spans 14 residues. The CDR3 spells CASSEFGSATGYTF. DNA for the CDR3: TGTGCCAGCAGTGAATTTGGGTCAGCAACGGGCTACACCTTC.

The chain uses TRBV28 and TRBJ2-4; D is perhaps TRBD1 (5 bases). Germline CDR1 reads MDHEN; CDR2 reads SYDVKM. V was pared by 6 bases and J by 9 bases, with 9 bases between. This CDR3 comprises 11 residues. CDR3 DNA: TGTGCCAGCAGAGGGGATGGCATTCAGTACTTC. It is translated as CASRGDGIQYF. The whole variable domain, remainder taken from reference TRBV28 and TRBJ2-4, is DVKVTQSSRYLVKRTGEKVFLECVQDMDHENMFWYRQDPGLGLRLIYFSYDVKMKEKGDIPEGYSVSREKKERFSLILESASTNQTSMYLCASRGDGIQYFGAGTRLSVL.

V and J are TRBV6-1 and TRBJ2-5; D might be TRBD1 (6 bases). The DNA matches TRBJ2-7 better at its end, which makes the J call doubtful. Germline values: CDR1 MNHNS, CDR2 SASEGT. The length of the CDR3 is 13 residues. In DNA form, the CDR3 reads TGTGCCAGCAGTGAAGGGACAGCTTACGAGCAGTACTTC. Translation: CASSEGTAYEQYF.

This sequence joins TRBV11-3 and TRBJ2-1, with 7 bases aligning to TRBD2. The CDR3 sequence is 14 residues long. Germline CDR1 is SGHNT and CDR2 is YENEEA. Trimming removed 2 bases from V and 6 bases from J; junction bases left unmatched: 4. The DNA of the CDR3 is TGTGCCAGCAGCTTACGAGGACTAGGCAATGAGCAGTTCTTC. This translates into CASSLRGLGNEQFF.

The V call is TRBV19, the J call TRBJ1-2; D is unresolved. CDR1 and CDR2 from the germline V gene are LNHDA and SQIVND (reference sequence). There are 13 residues in the CDR3. V lost 5 bases and J 4 bases, leaving 11 bases between the germline ends. The DNA of the CDR3 is TGTGCCAGTAGTCCAGGATCAGGCTATGGCTACACCTTC. Residues: CASSPGSGYGYTF.

Details on this clone: This specimen includes other DNA sequences encoding the same CDR3. V is TRBV28 and J is TRBJ1-2; D is unclear. This CDR3 comprises 13 residues. Germline lookup yields CDR1 MDHEN and CDR2 SYDVKM. V was shortened by 3 bases and J by 2 bases, with 7 bases between the two germline ends. The CDR3 loop is CASSLPANYGYTF. CDR3 nucleotides: TGTGCCAGCAGTTTGCCGGCAAACTATGGCTACACCTTC.

The chain recombines TRBV6-1 with TRBJ2-7; perhaps TRBD2 as D (5 bases). Between the trimmed V and J ends, which lost 5 bases and 0 bases, there was a span of 14 bases. Germline values: CDR1 MNHNS, CDR2 SASEGT. This CDR3 has 15 residues. The CDR3 region has the DNA TGTGCCAGCAGTCCCGGACGGGAATACTCCTACGAGCAGTACTTC. The encoded protein is CASSPGREYSYEQYF.

This clone was seen just once. The genes are TRBV27 and TRBJ2-1; tentative D call: TRBD1 (5 bases). Germline CDR1 MNHEY, CDR2 SMNVEV (reference sequence). The CDR3 extends over 14 amino acids. Trimming pared 2 bases from V and 7 bases from J, leaving 12 bases between. The CDR3 region is CASSLLSGSNEQFF. Here the CDR3 DNA reads TGTGCCAGCAGTTTACTTTCAGGGTCAAATGAGCAGTTCTTC.

This clone showed up just a few times. The rearrangement links TRBV6-6 to TRBJ2-6; D may correspond to TRBD1 or TRBD2 (5 bases each). This CDR3 is built from 16 residues. Deletions cut 6 bases from V and 1 base from J, with 13 bases between. Germline values: CDR1 MNHNY, CDR2 SVGAGI (reference sequence). CDR3 amino acids: CASRPWGLSGANVLTF. For the CDR3, the DNA is TGTGCCAGCAGACCTTGGGGGTTATCTGGGGCCAACGTCCTGACTTTC.

The chain recombines TRBV4-1 with TRBJ1-2; no definite D call. Germline lookup yields CDR1 MGHRA and CDR2 YSYEKL. Trimming took off 0 bases at V and 1 base at J, with 9 bases between the two ends. CDR3 size: 15 residues. CDR3 in DNA: TGCGCCAGCAGCCAAGATCTGGCAGTTAACTATGGCTACACCTTC. Its translation: CASSQDLAVNYGYTF.

V usage is TRBV6-6 and J usage is TRBJ1-2, with D possibly TRBD1 on 6 matching bases. Trimming removed 10 bases at V and 8 bases at J, with 20 bases between. Germline CDR1 and CDR2: MNHNY and SVGAGI (reference sequence). This CDR3 spans 13 amino acids. DNA of the CDR3: TGTGCCACCGTATCCGGGGGCGCTGGGGGCTACACCTTC. Amino acid sequence: CATVSGGAGGYTF.

The V gene is TRBV30, the J gene TRBJ2-1, with 7 bases identical to TRBD1. V was pared by 1 base and J by 3 bases, with 3 bases of the junction left unmatched. This CDR3 spans 14 amino acids. Germline V gives CDR1 GTSNPN, CDR2 SVGIG (reference sequence). Written as DNA, the CDR3 is TGTGCCTGGAGTGGGGACAGCAACTACAATGAGCAGTTCTTC. Amino acid sequence: CAWSGDSNYNEQFF.

The V call is TRBV6-1, the J call TRBJ1-1; tentatively, D is TRBD1 (6 bases). The V end was cut by 6 bases, the J end by 5 bases, with 13 bases between. CDR1 and CDR2 from the germline V gene are MNHNS and SASEGT. The CDR3 length is 13 residues. The CDR3 here is CASSRGGGTEAFF. Here the CDR3 DNA reads TGTGCCAGCAGCCGAGGGGGAGGGACTGAAGCTTTCTTT.

This clone appeared a single time. The chain joins TRBV11-2 to TRBJ1-3; D gene ambiguous. The ends were cut back, 5 bases at V and 4 bases at J, with 15 bases in the middle. The CDR3 contains 15 residues. Germline assignment: CDR1 SGHAT and CDR2 FQNNGV. Here the CDR3 reads CASSSGRGWGNTIYF. DNA for the CDR3: TGTGCCAGCAGCAGCGGACGAGGTTGGGGAAACACCATATATTTT.